These 3 T cell receptor beta chains originate from one sample sequenced in a study of T cells after yellow fever vaccination. TCRdb re-derived calls from the 5' RACE reads in MiXCR, one entry per CDR3 protein. Of 620,000 or so distinct CDR3 sequences listed, 10% to 15% are singletons. This specimen consisted of PBMCs, obtained on the day of the yellow fever booster vaccination. The receptor set was obtained from a man under 40 who received the YFV17D yellow fever vaccine.

This clonotype was detected a few times. The chain combines TRBV20-1 with TRBJ2-3, with unresolved D. The germline gives CDR1 DFQATT, CDR2 SNEGSKA (reference sequence). This CDR3 region has 14 residues. Trimming pared 8 bases from V and 3 bases from J, leaving 18 bases between. CDR3 DNA: TGCAGTACCGGACCGCGGCGAGCGACAGATACGCAGTATTTT. Protein product: CSTGPRRATDTQYF.

The chain has TRBV6-5 and TRBJ2-7; the match to TRBD2 covers 10 bases. The CDR3 runs 15 residues. Losses at the gene ends were 6 bases for V and 0 bases for J; bases not matched to a gene: 5. CDR1 and CDR2 from the germline V gene are MNHEY and SVGAGI. CDR3 nucleotides: TGTGCCAGCAGGTACACTAGCGGGGACTCCTACGAGCAGTACTTC. Protein product: CASRYTSGDSYEQYF.

V usage is TRBV5-1 and J usage is TRBJ1-2, with D possibly matching TRBD1 (5 bases). The CDR3 is made up of 14 amino acids. V lost 4 bases, J lost 1 base, and 11 bases lay in between. CDR1 is SGHRS, CDR2 YFSETQ, per germline. The CDR3, as DNA: TGCGCCAGCAGCCTGAATCAGGGTAACTATGGCTACACCTTC. It is translated as CASSLNQGNYGYTF.